The source of this TCR beta chain is a study of read filtering for tumor transcriptome and immune sequencing. Across the whole study: TCR-mapped reads were about 3.5 to 10.27 million with IR-seq versus about 75 to 1,400 with RNA-seq.

This clonotype showed up just a few times. What it binds is not known. Germline CDR1 and CDR2: MDHEN and SYDVKM. Trimming pared 4 bases from V and 8 bases from J, leaving 14 bases between. The CDR3 contains 14 residues. This library used about 360 ng RNA and molecular barcoded adaptors spanning alpha/delta and beta/gamma chains. TCRdb used MiXCR to reprocess the reads, holding one entry per CDR3 protein. Among about 50,000 distinct CDR3 sequences listed, 15% to 20% were seen once. Study-wide results and limits: Approximately 80% of IR-seq clonotypes had one read, totaling around 3.5% of reads; RNA-seq: around 77% and 45%.

Sequenced sample: a population of CD138-negative cells sorted from bone marrow. The V call is TRBV28, the J call TRBJ1-4; tentatively, D is TRBD1 (5 bases). The sequence was collected from a donor at least 40 years old with multiple myeloma. The CDR3 bases are TGTGCCAGCAGTTCCGGGACGCCTAGGGAAAAACTGTTTTTT. Translating it yields CASSSGTPREKLFF.